The next 18 T cell receptor beta chains were all read from a single sample in a study of blood T cell repertoires in COVID-19. Only in-frame clones appear in the TCRdb table, and some are missing; sequencing was by immunoSEQ multiplex PCR. The table records a few hundred thousand clones, roughly 88% of them present only once. Sample: peripheral blood. These receptors all stem from a woman aged 40 to 49 who had recovered from COVID-19.

The V gene is TRBV7-2, the J gene TRBJ2-7, with a possible D match to TRBD1 (6 bases). The CDR3 spans 14 residues. V lost 1 base and J lost 2, with 9 bases in between. Germline V CDR1 and CDR2: SGHTA, FQGNSA. This CDR3 is CASSLVGQTYEQYF. The CDR3, as DNA: TGTGCCAGCAGCTTAGTTGGACAGACCTACGAGCAGTACTTC.

This chain connects TRBV6-2 or TRBV6-3 to TRBJ2-1; maybe TRBD2 (7 bases). Trimming removed 5 bases from V and 6 bases from J, with 14 bases in between. The CDR3 runs to 14 residues. The germline gives CDR1 MNHEY, CDR2 SVGEGT. Here the CDR3 reads CASSRGALPNEQFF. CDR3 in DNA: TGTGCCAGCAGTCGGGGGGCGCTTCCCAATGAGCAGTTCTTC.

V gene TRBV28 combines with J gene TRBJ2-7; a possible D gene is TRBD2 (5 bases). Germline V lookup: CDR1 MDHEN, CDR2 SYDVKM. The CDR3 is made up of 15 amino acids. Trimming removed 6 bases from V and 0 bases from J, with 15 bases in between. The CDR3 sequence: CASSSPGGPSYEQYF. DNA of the CDR3: TGTGCCAGCAGCTCCCCTGGAGGTCCCTCCTACGAGCAGTACTTC.

This chain links TRBV6-2 or TRBV6-3 with TRBJ1-2, with 7 positions matching TRBD1. Germline CDR1 MNHEY, CDR2 SVGEGT. V gave up 5 bases and J gave up 8 bases; unmatched junction bases: 8. The CDR3 is 13 amino acids. The DNA of the CDR3 is TGTGCCAGCAGTAGGGGGCAGGGGAGCGGCTACACCTTC. Translating it yields CASSRGQGSGYTF.

The sample holds one count of this clone. This chain uses TRBV6-2 or TRBV6-3 with TRBJ2-1; D is undetermined. Trimming removed 6 bases at V and 5 bases at J, with 8 bases between. This CDR3 is 12 amino acids long. Germline loops: CDR1 MNHEY, CDR2 SVGEGT. DNA of the CDR3: TGTGCCAGCAGCCCTACTAACAATGAGCAGTTCTTC. Protein product: CASSPTNNEQFF.

This chain joins TRBV25-1 and TRBJ2-1, with 7 bases matching TRBD2. Unmatched junction bases numbered 18, after V lost 6 bases and J lost 4 bases. Germline V gene sequence: CDR1 MGHDK, CDR2 SYGVNS. CDR3 length: 18 residues. The CDR3 is CASRSGGKGQKKYNEQFF. The DNA for the CDR3 is TGTGCCAGCAGATCGGGAGGAAAGGGCCAGAAAAAATACAATGAGCAGTTCTTC.

This clone came up once. The chain has TRBV7-6 and TRBJ2-6; 10 nucleotides match TRBD1. This CDR3 is built from 17 residues. The junction had 5 bases not matched to a gene; V was cut back by 5 bases and J by 1 base. Per the germline V gene, CDR1 is SGHVS and CDR2 is FNYEAQ. The CDR3 nucleotides read TGTGCCAGCAGCGCCGGGACAGGGGTGTCTGGGGCCAACGTCCTGACTTTC. It specifies CASSAGTGVSGANVLTF. The whole variable domain, remainder taken from reference TRBV7-6 and TRBJ2-6, is GAGVSQSPRYKVTKRGQDVALRCDPISGHVSLYWYRQALGQGPEFLTYFNYEAQQDKSGLPNDRFSAERPEGSISTLTIQRTEQRDSAMYRCASSAGTGVSGANVLTFGAGSRLTVL.

This clone was recorded once. V gene TRBV6-5 combines with J gene TRBJ2-3; D gene unclear. CDR3 size: 12 residues. The V and J ends lost 3 bases and 8 bases respectively, with 9 bases between them. From germline, CDR1 is MNHEY and CDR2 SVGAGI. The CDR3 bases are TGTGCCAGCAGTTATAAGCGTGGTACGCAGTATTTT. The encoded protein is CASSYKRGTQYF.

In this sample, this clone turned up a few times. The chain links TRBV18 to TRBJ2-7; perhaps TRBD2 as D (5 bases). Trimming took off 2 bases at V and 5 bases at J, with 13 bases between the two ends. The CDR3 is 14 residues long. CDR1 is KGHSH, CDR2 LQKENI, per germline. CDR3 bases: TGTGCCAGCTCACCAGTCTCCGGGGATGACGAGCAGTACTTC. Translated: CASSPVSGDDEQYF.

The gene calls are TRBV28 and TRBJ1-1; 9 bases align to TRBD1. V lost 8 bases to trimming and J lost 1 base; unmatched junction nucleotides: 2. Germline CDR1 is MDHEN and CDR2 is SYDVKM. This CDR3 comprises 13 residues. The CDR3 DNA reads as TGTGCCAGCTGGGACAGGGAGAACACTGAAGCTTTCTTT. Encoded protein: CASWDRENTEAFF. The variable domain in full, completed from reference TRBV28 and TRBJ1-1, reads DVKVTQSSRYLVKRTGEKVFLECVQDMDHENMFWYRQDPGLGLRLIYFSYDVKMKEKGDIPEGYSVSREKKERFSLILESASTNQTSMYLCASWDRENTEAFFGQGTRLTVV.

Of note for this clone: Mismatch with germline at one junction end may stem from a read error. J is TRBJ2-7 and V is TRBV9; 9 bases are shared with TRBD1. This CDR3 region has 15 residues. The germline gives CDR1 SGDLS, CDR2 YYNGEE. Here the CDR3 DNA reads TGTGCCAGCAGCGCCGGGGGACAGGGCTACTACGTGCAGTACTTC. Amino acids: CASSAGGQGYYVQYF.

CDR3 sequence (DNA): TGTGCCAGCAGCCGATCAGGAACCTATGGCTACACCTTC. This encodes CASSRSGTYGYTF. V is TRBV5-6 and J is TRBJ1-2; no reliable D call. The CDR3 loop spans 13 amino acids. Per germline, CDR1 SGHDT and CDR2 YYEEEE. Trimming cost V 4 bases and J 4 bases, with 11 bases left between them.

This rearrangement joins TRBV28 to TRBJ2-7, with 9 bases matching TRBD1. The junction had 3 bases not matched to a gene; V was cut back by 6 bases and J by 3 bases. Germline CDR1 reads MDHEN; CDR2 reads SYDVKM. The CDR3 runs to 13 residues. CDR3 nucleotide sequence: TGTGCCAGCAGGCTGGACAGGGGCTACGAGCAGTACTTC. Its translation: CASRLDRGYEQYF.

The rearrangement joins TRBV13 to TRBJ1-6; maybe TRBD1 (6 bases). Germline V gene lookup returns CDR1 PRHDT and CDR2 FYEKMQ (reference sequence). This CDR3 region has 16 residues. V lost 0 bases, J lost 8 bases, and 14 bases lay in between. The CDR3 region is CASSLGTGTPDSPLHF. CDR3 nucleotides: TGTGCCAGCAGCTTAGGGACCGGGACACCAGATTCACCCCTCCACTTT.

The chain links TRBV6-1 to TRBJ1-1, with D possibly TRBD1 on 5 matching bases. V was clipped by 8 bases and J by 4 bases, with 11 bases between them. CDR3 length: 12 amino acids. CDR1 and CDR2 from the germline V gene are MNHNS and SASEGT. CDR3 sequence reads: CASVDSATEAFF. CDR3 in DNA: TGTGCCAGCGTTGACAGTGCCACTGAAGCTTTCTTT.

The rearrangement joins TRBV11-2 to TRBJ2-1; the D gene is possibly TRBD2 (7 bases). V lost 5 bases to trimming and J lost 8 bases, with 22 bases between them. Germline V gene sequence: CDR1 SGHAT, CDR2 FQNNGV. CDR3 size: 16 residues. CDR3 loop: CASSGVGGTPHYEQFF. In DNA form, the CDR3 reads TGTGCCAGCAGCGGGGTGGGGGGGACACCCCATTATGAGCAGTTCTTC.

The J gene is TRBJ2-5, the V gene TRBV19; TRBD1 matches 7 bases. V lost 4 bases to trimming and J lost 4 bases; unmatched junction nucleotides: 12. The CDR3 covers 16 residues. CDR1 is LNHDA, CDR2 SQIVND, per germline (reference sequence). The CDR3 nucleotides are TGTGCCAGTAGTAAGCCCAGACAGGGTATCACAGAGACCCAGTACTTC. It yields the protein CASSKPRQGITETQYF.

V is TRBV28 and J is TRBJ2-3; a weak D match, TRBD2 (5 bases). The CDR3 sequence is 15 residues long. V gave up 2 bases and J gave up 3 bases, with 12 bases separating them. Germline CDR1 reads MDHEN; CDR2 reads SYDVKM. CDR3 region: CASSLTGVVTDTQYF. The CDR3 coding sequence is TGTGCCAGCAGTTTAACCGGGGTGGTAACAGATACGCAGTATTTT.